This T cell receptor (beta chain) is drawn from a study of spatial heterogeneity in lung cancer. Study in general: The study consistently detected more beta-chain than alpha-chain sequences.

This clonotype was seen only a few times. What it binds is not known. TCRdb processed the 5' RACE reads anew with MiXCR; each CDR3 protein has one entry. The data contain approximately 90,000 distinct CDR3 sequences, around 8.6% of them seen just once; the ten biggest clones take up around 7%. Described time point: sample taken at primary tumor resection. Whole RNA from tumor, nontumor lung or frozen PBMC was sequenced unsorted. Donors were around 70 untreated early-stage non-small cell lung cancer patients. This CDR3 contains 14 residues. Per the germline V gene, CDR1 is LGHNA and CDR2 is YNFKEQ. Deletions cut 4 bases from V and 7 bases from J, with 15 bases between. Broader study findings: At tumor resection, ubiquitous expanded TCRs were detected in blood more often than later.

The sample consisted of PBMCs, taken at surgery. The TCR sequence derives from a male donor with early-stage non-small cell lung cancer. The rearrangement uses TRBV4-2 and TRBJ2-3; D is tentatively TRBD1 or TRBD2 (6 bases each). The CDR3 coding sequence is TGTGCCAGCAGCCCAAATCTAGGGGGGTATACGCAGTATTTT. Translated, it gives CASSPNLGGYTQYF.